What follows are 17 T cell receptor beta chains derived from one specimen sequenced in a study of metastatic and nonmetastatic thyroid tumors. Each patient came to thyroid surgery without any prior treatment (of any kind). TCRdb reanalyzed the PCR reads with MiXCR. Among approximately 29,000 clones, around 30% were seen once, and the ten largest hold around 30%. The material sequenced was blood. The receptors were sampled from a female donor with papillary thyroid cancer or a benign thyroid nodule (not recorded which). Some clones in this sample may be carry-over from other donors' samples.

The rearrangement links TRBV9 to TRBJ2-3; no reliable D call. Deletions cut 0 bases from V and 8 bases from J, with 22 bases between. This CDR3 region has 17 residues. Germline values: CDR1 SGDLS, CDR2 YYNGEE. The CDR3 spells CASSVGASEHNRGTQYF. Here the CDR3 DNA reads TGTGCCAGCAGCGTAGGGGCCTCAGAGCATAATCGCGGTACGCAGTATTTT.

In its sample, this clone was seen many times. J is TRBJ2-1 and V is TRBV5-4; perhaps TRBD1 as D (6 bases). Deletions cut 4 bases from V and 5 bases from J, with 13 bases between. Per the germline V gene, CDR1 is SGHNT and CDR2 is YYREEE (reference sequence). The CDR3 length is 14 residues. CDR3 loop: CASSPGQFDNEQFF. For the CDR3, the DNA is TGTGCCAGCAGCCCCGGACAGTTCGACAATGAGCAGTTCTTC.

The J gene is TRBJ2-7, the V gene TRBV20-1; 16 bases are a match to TRBD2. Germline assignment: CDR1 DFQATT and CDR2 SNEGSKA (reference sequence). V trimming: 6 bases; J trimming: 0 bases; junction bases outside the gene matches: 8. The CDR3 length is 17 residues. The CDR3 DNA is TGCAGTGCAGACGGGACTAGCGGGGGGGATAGCTCCTACGAGCAGTACTTC. As protein: CSADGTSGGDSSYEQYF.

The CDR3 sequence: CSARDRGDRIYGYTF. In DNA form, the CDR3 reads TGCAGTGCTAGAGATCGTGGGGACAGGATCTATGGCTACACCTTC. The chain has TRBV20-1 and TRBJ1-2, with 8 bases matching TRBD1. Germline CDR1 DFQATT, CDR2 SNEGSKA (reference sequence). The CDR3 is 15 residues long. The ends lost 0 bases at V and 4 bases at J; junction bases unmatched: 7.

In this sample, this clone turned up many times. The CDR3 spells CASSLPGQGTGANVLTF. CDR3 nucleotides: TGTGCCAGCAGCTTGCCGGGACAGGGGACTGGGGCCAACGTCCTGACTTTC. The chain joins TRBV5-4 to TRBJ2-6, with 10 bases lining up with TRBD1. Germline V gene data show CDR1 as SGHNT and CDR2 as YYREEE (reference sequence). The J segment lost 2 bases and the V segment lost 1 base, leaving 3 bases of the junction unmatched. There are 17 residues in the CDR3.

The CDR3 DNA reads TGCAGTGCTAGAAGGACTAGCGGGGGGGCCGGAACTGGGGAGCAGTACTTC. Protein sequence: CSARRTSGGAGTGEQYF. V gene TRBV20-1 combines with J gene TRBJ2-7, with 15 bases identical to TRBD2. The CDR3 covers 17 residues. Germline CDR1 and CDR2: DFQATT and SNEGSKA (reference sequence). The J segment lost 7 bases and the V segment lost 2 bases, leaving 12 bases of the junction unmatched.

This chain uses TRBV6-1 with TRBJ1-2; D gene uncertain. The CDR3 covers 15 residues. Germline CDR1 reads MNHNS; CDR2 reads SASEGT. V lost 7 bases, J lost 1 base, and 16 bases lay in between. CDR3 nucleotide sequence: TGTGCCAGCACCAAGGATTTACGTAGTAACTATGGCTACACCTTC. Encoded protein: CASTKDLRSNYGYTF.

This clone was seen repeatedly, ten times or more. The V gene is TRBV28, the J gene TRBJ2-1; D not resolved. This CDR3 comprises 13 residues. V shed 8 bases and J shed 2 bases, with 10 bases lying between them. CDR1 and CDR2 from the germline V gene are MDHEN and SYDVKM. The CDR3 protein is CASSSPTYNEQFF. For the CDR3, the DNA is TGTGCCAGCTCGAGTCCCACCTACAATGAGCAGTTCTTC.

This clone occurred many times. This sequence joins TRBV6-1 and TRBJ2-5; 7 nucleotides agree with TRBD1. The CDR3 runs 16 residues. Germline V lookup: CDR1 MNHNS, CDR2 SASEGT. Trimming took 3 bases from V and 2 from J; bases not matched to a gene: 9. The CDR3 is CASSDEHGTVQETQYF. CDR3 in DNA: TGTGCCAGCAGTGATGAGCATGGGACAGTACAAGAGACCCAGTACTTC.

This clone has only a few counts. The V call is TRBV27, the J call TRBJ1-6; 7 positions match TRBD1. CDR3 length: 15 residues. Trimming cost V 5 bases and J 7 bases; bases outside gene matches: 8. The germline CDR1 and CDR2 sequences are MNHEY and SMNVEV (reference sequence). The DNA for the CDR3 is TGTGCCAGCAGTCCCTCCGGACAGGCAAATTCACCCCTCCACTTT. Translated, it gives CASSPSGQANSPLHF.

This clone was picked up a small number of times. This sequence joins TRBV27 and TRBJ1-2, with a tentative D call TRBD1 (6 bases). Germline CDR1 and CDR2: MNHEY and SMNVEV (reference sequence). This CDR3 region has 13 residues. With 6 bases removed from V and 6 bases from J, the gap between germline ends came to 14 bases. The CDR3 sequence: CASSLGQGNGYTF. CDR3 DNA sequence: TGTGCCAGCAGCCTCGGGCAGGGGAATGGCTACACCTTC.

A single count supports this clone. V and J are TRBV9 and TRBJ1-2, with D perhaps TRBD1 (5 bases). This CDR3 region has 15 residues. Trimming left V 6 bases short and J 8 bases short, with 23 bases between. Germline V gene data show CDR1 as SGDLS and CDR2 as YYNGEE. In DNA, the CDR3 is TGTGCCAGCATCACCTCTGGACATGGGGCCCAGGGCTACACCTTC. Protein sequence: CASITSGHGAQGYTF.

The V gene is TRBV24-1, the J gene TRBJ2-5; no clear D gene. Germline lookup yields CDR1 KGHDR and CDR2 SFDVKD. The V and J ends lost 10 bases and 4 bases respectively, with 15 bases between them. The CDR3 is 13 amino acids. The CDR3 spells CATGGAALETQYF. The CDR3 region has the DNA TGTGCCACAGGTGGCGCCGCTTTAGAGACCCAGTACTTC.

There are a few counts of this clone. The CDR3 sequence is CAISESDQGINTEAFF. The CDR3 DNA is TGTGCCATCAGTGAGTCGGATCAGGGGATCAACACTGAAGCTTTCTTT. The chain joins TRBV10-3 to TRBJ1-1; the D gene is possibly TRBD1 (6 bases). CDR3 length: 16 amino acids. The germline V and J ends were trimmed by 0 bases and 2 bases, with 13 bases remaining between them. The germline V gene encodes CDR1 ENHRY and CDR2 SYGVKD.

Ten or more counts support this clone. The chain employs TRBV28 and TRBJ2-2; the match to TRBD1 covers 8 bases. Germline V lookup: CDR1 MDHEN, CDR2 SYDVKM. The CDR3 contains 14 residues. Trimming cost V 7 bases and J 3 bases; bases outside gene matches: 4. The CDR3 region has the DNA TGTGCCAGCAAAAAGGACAGGGACACCGGGGAGCTGTTTTTT. Translated, it gives CASKKDRDTGELFF.

At least ten counts were recorded for this clone. V is TRBV7-6 and J is TRBJ2-1; perhaps TRBD1 as D (6 bases). Germline V gene lookup returns CDR1 SGHVS and CDR2 FNYEAQ. Trimming shortened V by 1 base and J by 8 bases, and 12 bases separated the two germline ends. CDR3 size: 14 residues. Here the CDR3 DNA reads TGTGCCAGCAGCTTAGTAGTAGGGGGTGATGAGCAGTTCTTC. Amino acids: CASSLVVGGDEQFF.

This clone is medium-sized (0.01 to 0.1%). V and J are TRBV18 and TRBJ1-2; 7 bases are shared with TRBD1. Germline V lookup: CDR1 KGHSH, CDR2 LQKENI. CDR3 length equals 13 residues. With 1 base clipped from V and 6 bases from J, the junction kept 2 bases outside the gene matches. The CDR3 DNA reads TGTGCCAGCTCACCACAGGGGGCGGATGGCTACACCTTC. It translates to CASSPQGADGYTF.